This T cell receptor (beta chain) was sequenced during a study of regulatory T cells in long-lasting Graves disease. TCR beta libraries were built with iRepertoire HTBI primers and Arm-PCR of CDR3 regions. TCRdb called the multiplex PCR reads again in MiXCR, with one record for every CDR3 protein. This table holds some 250,000 distinct CDR3 sequences, 18% found once. CDR1 SGHDT and CDR2 YYEEEE come from the germline V gene. The CDR3 loop spans 16 amino acids. V lost 4 bases and J lost 0, with 13 bases in between. This clonotype came up many times. Time point: newly diagnosed GD, antithyroid drugs for less than 3 months. PBMC-derived RNA was used for the TCR library. Enrollment of patients was through an endocrinology department in Xi'an, China. EDTA tubes received about 9.4 milliliters of drawn peripheral blood. These data were also reused for a study on T cells in Graves' hyperthyroidism and ophthalmopathy. That publication notes: Blood held most thyroid clonotypes expanded above 0.001 frequency.

The chain is built from TRBV5-6 and TRBJ2-2, with D possibly matching TRBD1 (6 bases). This sequence originates from a woman younger than 45 with Graves disease. The sequencing here drew on peripheral blood mononuclear cells (PBMCs), taken at new diagnosis, from a patient treated with antithyroid drugs. This chain's CDR3 is CASSPRTEPNTGELFF. The CDR3 bases are TGTGCCAGCAGCCCGAGGACAGAGCCGAACACCGGGGAGCTGTTTTTT.